The entry below describes one T cell receptor (beta chain). Its antigen is currently unknown. TCRdb called the RT-PCR reads again in MiXCR, with one record for every CDR3 protein. This table holds around 480,000 distinct CDR3 sequences, 16% found once. This sample was included in a study of response to subunit inactivated influenza vaccine. Study observations and caveats: Every seasonal influenza vaccination brings in few new T cells, the authors suggested.

This CDR3 has 13 amino acids. V was pared by 8 bases and J by 5 bases, with 8 bases of the junction left unmatched. CDR1 and CDR2 (germline): ENHRY, SYGVKD. Sequenced material: CD4+ T cells sorted from PBMCs, taken less than 25 months after vaccination. This receptor was obtained from a man between 50 and 75 years old who received an inactivated influenza vaccine. This chain joins TRBV10-3 and TRBJ2-7; 8 bases agree with TRBD1. The CDR3 DNA is TGTGCCATCGCCGGACAGGGCAGGAACGAGCAGTACTTC. Its protein is CAIAGQGRNEQYF.